This T cell receptor beta chain was profiled in a study of T cell responses to AZD1222 COVID-19 vaccine. Study outcomes and limitations: Of the AZD1222 recipients, only 5 to 7 were seropositive at baseline.

The germline gives CDR1 MNHEY, CDR2 SVGAGI. This CDR3 has 12 amino acids. Libraries were prepared by immunoSEQ multiplex PCR; TCRdb keeps only in-frame clonotypes and omits some of them. In the table there are fewer than 150,000 clones, approximately 80% of which are singletons. A remark on this clone: Its matching antigen is unknown. One end of the junction fails to match germline, which may point to a read error.

The material sequenced was peripheral blood, taken on day 0 of AZD1222 vaccination. The source of this sequence is an adult in good health. The gene calls are TRBV6-5 and TRBJ1-1, with 9 bases fitting TRBD1. The CDR3 protein is CASRSTGGRAVF. As DNA, the CDR3 is TGTGCCAGCAGGTCAACAGGGGGCAGGGCCGTGTTT.